Sequencing of this TCR beta chain was carried out in a study of blood T cells in healthy people across ages (dated by TCRdb to about 2015). Regarding the research as a whole: In model experiments, template switching captured roughly one uniquely barcoded TCR beta cDNA molecule for every two T cells. Using deep sequencing normalized with unique cDNA molecular identifiers, the study measured how TCR beta repertoire diversity changes with age. The donors were split into four age groups: young (average around 15 years), middle-aged (39), aged (over 55) and long-lived (82). The study analyzed two additional independent replicas of 1 million unique cDNA reads from the same blood draw for two donors, one aged 18 to 30 and one aged 80 or older. Donors of different ages were randomly distributed across sequencing lanes to avoid experimental bias. The full study reports these points: Observed TCR beta diversity per million T cells fell roughly linearly with age, and a significant reduction was already apparent by age roughly 40. Donor CMV infection status was unknown, potentially confounding age-related changes in expanded clonotypes. The long-lived group showed more naive CD4+ T cells, fewer expanded clones and increased TCR diversity than the aged group, suggesting age selection. Total diversity estimates from one million sequenced T cells were considered lower bounds and underestimates. A strong correlation was found between observed TCR beta diversity and the percentage of naive T cells measured by flow cytometry. Conclusive comparison of naive and antigen-experienced compartments was prevented by the profiling of bulk unsorted PBMCs.

Libraries were made using 5' RACE. This sample was sequenced with an Illumina HiSeq 2500. A second PCR of roughly 6 to 11 cycles was performed with a sample-barcoded 5' primer and a J-beta primer mix. Each TCR beta cDNA molecule received a unique molecular identifier from a template-switch 5' adaptor carrying 12 random nucleotides. Each sample yielded at least 3 million CDR3-containing paired-end reads. All of the RNA was converted into first-strand cDNA using the Mint cDNA synthesis kit, with a TRBC-specific oligonucleotide serving as the primer. All cDNA was treated with uracil-DNA glycosylase and then went through a first 18-cycle PCR with the universal primers M1SS and BC2_uni_R. As for how the authors treated the data: For normalization, 1 million high-quality reads, each with a distinct molecular identifier, were randomly selected from each sample. Reads with shared molecular identifiers were discarded instead of being binned into consensus sequences. MiTCR, set to a Q25 quality threshold and the strictest error-elimination algorithm, was used for CDR3 identification, clonotype clustering and error correction. A nonparametric unseen species model with Euler transformation was used to estimate a lower bound on total TCR beta diversity. TCRdb redid the processing of the public reads, applying fastp at Q25 and MiXCR, and retained in-frame beta chains. Each entry merges the rows of one CDR3 protein and shows their most common DNA and genes. In this record, the V and J calls reflect TCRdb's handling and not the investigators' own analysis. The sample data list fewer than 1.5 million distinct CDR3 sequences, and 35% to 45% of these were observed just once. Roughly 7.9% of the sample is held by the ten biggest clonotypes.

A word on this clonotype: The antigen this receptor binds is unknown. No base-level quality is on record; no much larger clone is a single base apart.

Spanning cysteine to phenylalanine, the CDR3 consists of 15 amino acids. Of all the DNA, just the CDR3 is kept, 45 bases in frame from base 1. At the junction V is shortened by 3 bases and J by 3 bases, with 13 bases in between. CDR1 and CDR2 were assigned from the germline V gene as SGHDT and YYEEEE. The donors were some 36 Caucasian individuals from Russia, aged roughly 6 to 90 years, who were systemically healthy. Roughly 9.5 milliliters of peripheral blood were drawn from each donor into EDTA-treated Vacutainer tubes. Ficoll-Paque density-gradient centrifugation was used to isolate PBMCs, with at least 6.5 million per sample. Trizol reagent was used to extract total RNA from PBMCs, with at least 5.5 micrograms per sample. Naive CD45RAhigh/CD27high T cell percentages were measured by flow cytometry on a PBMC aliquot from every donor.

The rearrangement joined TRBV5-6 to TRBJ1-5; D gene: possibly TRBD1, on 6 matching bases. Input material: blood. This clonotype originated in a young woman in good health. At the DNA level, the sequence is TGTGCCAGCAGCTCAACAGACAGGCCCAATCAGCCCCAGCATTTT. Translated, this gives CASSSTDRPNQPQHF.